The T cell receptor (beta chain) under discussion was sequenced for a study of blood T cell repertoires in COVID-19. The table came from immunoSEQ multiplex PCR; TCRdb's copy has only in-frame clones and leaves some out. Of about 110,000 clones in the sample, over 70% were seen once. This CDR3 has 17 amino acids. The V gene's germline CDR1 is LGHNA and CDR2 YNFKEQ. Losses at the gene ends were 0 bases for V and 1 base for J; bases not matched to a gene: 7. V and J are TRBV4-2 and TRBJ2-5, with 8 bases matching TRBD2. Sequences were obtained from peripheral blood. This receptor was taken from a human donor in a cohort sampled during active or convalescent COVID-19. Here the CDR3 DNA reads TGTGCCAGCAGCCAAGATCGTCACGGGGGGGCCCAAGAGACCCAGTACTTC. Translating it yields CASSQDRHGGAQETQYF.